Listed below are T cell receptor beta chains from one sample, sequenced in a study of CD8 T cells in ankylosing spondylitis. MiXCR, run by TCRdb on the 5' RACE reads, gives a single entry per CDR3 protein. The data contain about 800,000 distinct CDR3 sequences, approximately 10% of them singletons. Sequencing input: blood, either unsorted or a sorted T cell fraction (not recorded which). The receptors shown here come from a male donor with ankylosing spondylitis. The CDR3 runs from the conserved cysteine through the conserved F or W. D genes are given only for firm matches. Size tells how often a clone was seen (once, few, many) or the class of an expanded clone, and some rows leave it out.

-	TRBV20-1	few	TRBJ1-1	CSAGALGTLARGAFF	TGCAGTGCTGGGGCCCTTGGGACTCTCGCAAGGGGAGCTTTCTTT
TRBD1	TRBV28	few	TRBJ1-2	CASSSPTGDYGYTF	TGTGCCAGCAGTTCCCCGACAGGGGACTATGGCTACACCTTC
-	TRBV6-5	many	TRBJ2-5	CASSYGETETQYF	TGTGCCAGCAGTTACGGGGAAACTGAGACCCAGTACTTC
TRBD1	TRBV7-9	-	TRBJ2-7	CASSFRTGGLEQYF	TGTGCCAGCAGCTTCCGGACAGGGGGACTCGAGCAGTACTTC
-	TRBV7-9	few	TRBJ2-3	CASSVLTDTQYF	TGTGCCAGCAGCGTCCTCACAGATACGCAGTATTTT
-	TRBV7-2	few	TRBJ1-1	CASSPAGRATEAFF	TGTGCCAGCAGCCCTGCCGGGAGGGCCACTGAAGCTTTCTTT
-	TRBV7-2	few	TRBJ2-1	CASSPISSYNEQFF	TGTGCCAGCAGCCCCATAAGCTCCTACAATGAGCAGTTCTTC
TRBD2	TRBV27	few	TRBJ2-1	CASSTGTSGGVYNEQFF	TGTGCCAGCAGTACGGGGACTAGCGGGGGGGTCTACAATGAGCAGTTCTTC
TRBD2	TRBV4-3	few	TRBJ2-3	CASSQETPAGGKVSTDTQYF	TGCGCCAGCAGCCAAGAAACCCCAGCGGGGGGAAAGGTTAGCACAGATACGCAGTATTTT
-	TRBV19	-	TRBJ2-3	CASSIYRGAADTQYF	TGTGCCAGTAGTATTTATAGGGGCGCCGCAGATACGCAGTATTTT
-	TRBV7-3	few	TRBJ1-1	CASSLDSWGKAFF	TGTGCCAGCAGCTTAGATTCCTGGGGCAAAGCTTTCTTT
TRBD1	TRBV12-3/TRBV12-4	few	TRBJ2-5	CASSSGQGWQETQYF	TGTGCCAGCAGTTCGGGACAGGGTTGGCAAGAGACCCAGTACTTC
TRBD2	TRBV9	few	TRBJ2-7	CASSVGRTSGGYEQYF	TGTGCCAGCAGCGTAGGTCGGACTAGCGGGGGCTACGAGCAGTACTTC
TRBD2	TRBV6-5	many	TRBJ2-5	CASSYSWGGETQYF	TGTGCCAGCAGTTACTCTTGGGGGGGGGAGACCCAGTACTTC
TRBD1	TRBV6-1	-	TRBJ2-7	CASSSFFGQASAYEQYF	TGTGCCAGCAGCTCGTTTTTTGGACAGGCAAGCGCCTACGAGCAGTACTTC
TRBD2	TRBV5-1	few	TRBJ2-3	CASSLLAGDSDTQYF	TGCGCCAGCAGCTTGTTAGCGGGAGATTCGGATACGCAGTATTTT
TRBD2	TRBV12-3/TRBV12-4	few	TRBJ2-3	CASSLASLAGSWDTQYF	TGTGCCAGCAGTTTAGCAAGCCTAGCGGGGTCTTGGGATACGCAGTATTTT
-	TRBV5-1	many	TRBJ2-3	CASRGIPTDTQYF	TGCGCCAGCAGAGGAATTCCCACAGATACGCAGTATTTT
-	TRBV24-1	-	TRBJ2-1	CATSAQGRIEQFF	TGTGCCACCAGTGCCCAGGGGAGGATTGAGCAGTTCTTC
TRBD1	TRBV6-5	few	TRBJ1-6	CASSTSSGTDNSPLHF	TGTGCCAGCAGTACCTCGAGCGGGACAGATAATTCACCCCTCCACTTT
-	TRBV20-1	-	TRBJ2-3	CSAREVARGTDTQYF	TGCAGTGCTAGAGAGGTGGCTAGAGGCACAGATACGCAGTATTTT
-	TRBV20-1	-	TRBJ1-2	CSASTGQGPRRYGYTF	TGCAGTGCCAGCACTGGTCAGGGGCCAAGGAGATATGGCTACACCTTC
-	TRBV28	-	TRBJ2-1	CASKGSVSGPYNEQFF	TGTGCCAGCAAGGGCTCAGTGTCGGGACCCTACAATGAGCAGTTCTTC
TRBD2	TRBV18	few	TRBJ2-5	CASSRSGAPMETQYF	TGTGCCAGCTCACGAAGCGGGGCCCCCATGGAGACCCAGTACTTC
TRBD1	TRBV7-2	few	TRBJ2-5	CASKPRGIQETQYF	TGTGCCAGCAAACCCAGGGGGATCCAAGAGACCCAGTACTTC
-	TRBV5-5	-	TRBJ2-3	CASSFHSLTDTQYF	TGTGCCAGCAGCTTCCACAGTTTAACAGATACGCAGTATTTT
TRBD2	TRBV7-3	-	TRBJ2-1	CASSPTRTSGGDEQFF	TGTGCCAGCAGCCCTACCCGCACTAGCGGGGGCGATGAGCAGTTCTTC
TRBD2	TRBV7-6	-	TRBJ2-1	CASSISGSEQFF	TGTGCCAGCAGCATTAGCGGGAGTGAGCAGTTCTTC
-	TRBV29-1	-	TRBJ1-2	CSARNSNYGYTF	TGCAGCGCCCGGAACTCTAACTATGGCTACACCTTC
-	TRBV7-2	few	TRBJ2-5	CASSLGGRGGAETQYF	TGTGCCAGCAGCTTAGGTGGCAGGGGAGGAGCAGAGACCCAGTACTTC